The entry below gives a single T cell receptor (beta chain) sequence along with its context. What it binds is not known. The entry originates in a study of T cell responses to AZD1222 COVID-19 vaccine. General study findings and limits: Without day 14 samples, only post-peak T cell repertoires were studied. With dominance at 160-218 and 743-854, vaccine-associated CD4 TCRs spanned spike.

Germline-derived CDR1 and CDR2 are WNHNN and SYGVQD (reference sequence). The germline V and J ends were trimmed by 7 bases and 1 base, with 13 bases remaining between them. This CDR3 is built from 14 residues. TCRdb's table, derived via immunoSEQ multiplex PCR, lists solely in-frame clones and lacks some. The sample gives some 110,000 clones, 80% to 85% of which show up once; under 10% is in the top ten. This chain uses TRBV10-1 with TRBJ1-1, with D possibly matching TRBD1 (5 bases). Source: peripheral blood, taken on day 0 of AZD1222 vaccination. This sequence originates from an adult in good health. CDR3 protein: CASKAGTGNTEAFF. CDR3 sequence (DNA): TGCGCCAGCAAGGCCGGGACGGGGAACACTGAAGCTTTCTTT.